By share of the sample, the clone carrying this T cell receptor beta chain is medium-sized. Its cognate antigen is unknown. The sample originates from a study of spatial heterogeneity in lung cancer. Whole-study context: Detected sequences consistently included more beta-chain ones than alpha-chain ones.

One entry per CDR3 protein, called by TCRdb with MiXCR from the 5' RACE reads. The sample holds thousands of distinct CDR3 sequences, about 6.3% seen once. Indicated time point: sample taken at primary tumor resection. Researchers sequenced whole RNA taken from tumor, nontumor lung or frozen PBMC without sorting. The CDR3 consists of 16 residues. Trimming pared 1 base from V and 0 bases from J, leaving 12 bases between. CDR1 LGHNA and CDR2 YNFKEQ come from the germline V gene. Study-wide points: Counts that tracked tumor mutation counts were those of expanded intratumoral alpha and beta TCRs.

This clonotype originated in a male donor with early-stage non-small cell lung cancer. The gene calls are TRBV4-2 and TRBJ2-5, with a tentative D call TRBD1 (5 bases). The source material was lung tumor tissue, sampled at surgery. CDR3 sequence (DNA): TGTGCCAGCAGCCAAGGATCACAGGCGTACCAAGAGACCCAGTACTTC. Amino acid sequence: CASSQGSQAYQETQYF.